The rows below give T cell receptor beta chains drawn from one sample of a study of cytomegalovirus exposure and HLA in healthy donors. Repertoires were generated with immunoSEQ multiplex PCR, while TCRdb's copy carries only in-frame clones and drops some. The top ten clones hold about 1.3% of a sample with about 160,000 clones, about 68% of them seen once. Material: PBMCs. These receptors originate from a young man in good health and CMV-seronegative. The CDR3 runs from the conserved cysteine through the conserved F or W. Fields, in order: J gene, clone size, V gene, CDR3 protein. Some rows have no size entry. The others give once, few or many, or a class for an expanded clone.

>TRBJ2-1|few|TRBV5-1
CASSLPGSIMTNEQFF
>TRBJ2-7|few|TRBV27
CASSLTGTSPLYEQYF
>TRBJ2-5|NA|TRBV9
CASSVGTSGHQETQYF
>TRBJ2-2|NA|TRBV6-5
CASSFGLAPNTGELFF
>TRBJ1-3|NA|TRBV5-5
CASSSDRGLGNTIYF
>TRBJ1-2|NA|TRBV14
CASSQAESRTF
>TRBJ1-1|NA|TRBV5-4
CASSPDRVGGGGLNTEAFF
>TRBJ2-7|NA|TRBV6-1
CASSSFPTGGYEQYF
>TRBJ2-7|NA|TRBV30
CAWATGTSAYEQYF
>TRBJ2-5|NA|TRBV10-2
CASSEPGQAPLQETQYF
>TRBJ2-5|NA|TRBV19
CASSMPGLLQETQYF
>TRBJ1-3|NA|TRBV10-2
CASSEGRGLNTIYF
>TRBJ2-7|NA|TRBV9
CASSVAGGSSSYEQYF
>TRBJ1-2|few|TRBV27
CASSRNKEGYTF
>TRBJ1-1|NA|TRBV19
CASSIDGVGGTEAFF
>TRBJ2-1|NA|TRBV29-1
CSGWTSGIWNEQFF
>TRBJ2-1|NA|TRBV6-5
CASSLGGSIYNEQFF
>TRBJ2-7|NA|TRBV10-3
CAISESPSGIDAVYEQYF
>TRBJ1-4|NA|TRBV9
CASSPGLEKLFF
>TRBJ2-2|NA|TRBV10-1
CASSESAGMETGELFF
>TRBJ2-7|NA|TRBV2
CASRTLLAGGYEQYF
>TRBJ2-7|NA|TRBV6-6
CASTSQLAGGNEQYF
>TRBJ2-1|few|TRBV19
CASGMDRYDEQFF
>NA|NA|TRBV18
CASSVAGGIYEQYF
>TRBJ2-1|NA|TRBV30
CAWTEAASYNEQFF
>TRBJ2-7|NA|TRBV28
CASISGHSSGEQYF
>TRBJ2-1|NA|TRBV11-2
CASSPQRGNEQFF
>TRBJ1-2|NA|TRBV19
CASSIDLPSPRGVNYGYTF
>TRBJ2-1|NA|TRBV9
CASSKGGGRASEQFF
>TRBJ1-2|NA|TRBV30
CAWSVGTVNGYTF
>TRBJ2-6|few|TRBV29-1
CSVEEWAGSSSGANVLTF
>TRBJ2-2|once|TRBV9
CASPINISGRTGELFF
>TRBJ2-7|NA|TRBV21-1
CASSWREGLAENLGDF
>TRBJ2-2|NA|TRBV9
CASSVAEPYRGIF
>TRBJ2-2|NA|TRBV5-1
CASSFGQGFSGELFF
>TRBJ2-7|NA|TRBV7-2
CASSFVGTGGGGEQYF
>TRBJ1-2|NA|TRBV4-3
CASSPDRLANYGYTF
>TRBJ2-3|NA|TRBV14
CASGAGGNTQYF
>TRBJ1-1|few|TRBV4-3
CASSLRVNTEAFF
>TRBJ2-6|NA|TRBV29-1
CSVDVQGSGANVLTF
>TRBJ1-6|few|TRBV27
CASSFKESVSLHF
>TRBJ2-3|NA|TRBV27
CASSPAGGSPTDTQYF
>TRBJ2-7|NA|TRBV7-8
CASSFSGGRNHEQYF
>TRBJ2-4|once|TRBV6-5
CASSSPQALAKNIQYF
>TRBJ2-5|NA|TRBV21-1
CASSKRGRGEGETQYF
>TRBJ2-3|NA|TRBV7-9
CASSLSGTSTDTQYF
>TRBJ1-1|once|TRBV11-2
CASSFGQGSEAFF
>TRBJ1-2|NA|TRBV7-2
CASSLDVGPQGGYTF
>TRBJ2-1|NA|TRBV6-4
CASSRDSNEQFF
>TRBJ2-5|NA|TRBV7-6
CASSLAPGALETQYF
>TRBJ2-7|NA|TRBV9
CASSYGLAGEQQYF
>TRBJ2-7|NA|TRBV4-3
CASSRLWAGLEEGEQYF
>TRBJ2-7|NA|TRBV18
CASSPLPSGPRWEQYF